The 23 T cell receptor beta chains below come from one sample, sequenced in a study of human T cells and chemical hapten exposure (dated by TCRdb to about 2021). Library generation was performed with RACE. TCRdb shows the sequencer as NextSeq 500. TCRdb trimmed public reads at Q25 via fastp, called clones via MiXCR and kept in-frame beta chains. Rows with a matching CDR3 protein are joined into one entry that keeps the most common DNA and genes. The sample profile shows approximately 28,000 distinct CDR3 sequences; around 10% of them were found once. The ten most abundant clones make up around 7% of the sample. The time point label here, explained by the study, means: patch test 2, 6 weeks after DPC sensitization. The treatment or condition label, as the study defines it: therapeutic diphenylcyclopropenone sensitization with weekly scalp DPC. Here the sequenced sample was whole blood, taken in connection with sensitization to the hapten diphenylcyclopropenone (DPC). The receptors shown here come from a man aged 30 to 45 with alopecia areata. Some clones in this sample may be carry-over from other donors' samples.

Turning to this clonotype: This may be a read error, as it is one base from a much larger clone. The chain couples TRBV4-2 to TRBJ2-7; possible D gene TRBD2, 5 bases. V was pared by 2 bases and J by 6 bases, with 32 bases between. Germline V gene sequence: CDR1 LGHNA, CDR2 YNFKEQ. The CDR3 has 20 amino acids. The CDR3 sequence: CASSQYGEYQQLLELGEQYF. The CDR3 DNA reads TGTGCCAGCAGCCAATACGGGGAGTACCAGCAACTTTTGGAATTAGGCGAGCAGTACTTC.

This clonotype was found many times. The rearrangement links TRBV7-2 to TRBJ1-5; possibly TRBD1 for D (5 bases). Per the germline V gene, CDR1 is SGHTA and CDR2 is FQGNSA. The V gene lost 2 bases and the J gene lost 7 bases, with 9 bases spanning the gap. CDR3 length: 13 residues. CDR3 protein: CASSLRGDQPQHF. The CDR3 nucleotides are TGTGCCAGCAGCTTACGGGGGGACCAGCCCCAGCATTTT.

In this sample, this clonotype turned up many times. The DNA of the CDR3 is TGTGCCAGCAGCTTAGACGGACAGGGGGCGGACACCGGGGAGCTGTTTTTT. Its translation is CASSLDGQGADTGELFF. The V call is TRBV7-3, the J call TRBJ2-2, with TRBD1 matching over 11 bases. The CDR3 length is 17 residues. After removal of 2 bases from V and 3 bases from J, the junction contained 5 bases not matched to a gene. Germline CDR1 is SGHTA and CDR2 is FQGTGA.

This clonotype was picked up many times. The genes are TRBV27 and TRBJ2-5, with D tentatively TRBD2 (5 bases). The V gene's germline CDR1 is MNHEY and CDR2 SMNVEV (reference sequence). The germline V and J ends were trimmed by 1 base and 4 bases, with 16 bases remaining between them. The CDR3 loop spans 16 amino acids. CDR3 protein: CASSLFGDQSIETQYF. The CDR3 DNA reads TGTGCCAGCAGTTTATTCGGGGATCAGTCGATAGAGACCCAGTACTTC.

The chain joins TRBV6-2 or TRBV6-3 to TRBJ2-7, with 11 bases fitting TRBD2. V lost 0 bases, J lost 7 bases, and 5 bases stayed unmatched. This CDR3 contains 15 residues. Germline V gene lookup returns CDR1 MNHEY and CDR2 SVGEGT. Here the CDR3 DNA reads TGTGCCAGCAGTTACTCGACTAGCGGGACCCTGGAGCAGTACTTC. Residues: CASSYSTSGTLEQYF.

This clonotype was detected many times. The chain recombines TRBV29-1 with TRBJ2-5, with 8 bases aligning to TRBD1. The junction had 6 bases not matched to a gene; V was cut back by 4 bases and J by 5 bases. Looked up from germline, CDR1 is SQVTM and CDR2 is ANQGSEA. The CDR3 is 13 amino acids. The CDR3 protein is CSVVGQDLETQYF. DNA of the CDR3: TGCAGCGTTGTGGGACAGGATTTGGAGACCCAGTACTTC.

This clonotype is medium-sized within its sample. The J gene is TRBJ1-3, the V gene TRBV11-2, with D tentatively TRBD1 (6 bases). V was cut by 6 bases and J by 2 bases, with 8 bases left in between. This CDR3 contains 13 residues. Germline V lookup: CDR1 SGHAT, CDR2 FQNNGV. The chain's CDR3 is CASRTGAGNTIYF. CDR3 in DNA: TGTGCCAGCAGGACAGGAGCTGGAAACACCATATATTTT.

This clonotype was detected ten times or more. This sequence joins TRBV6-5 and TRBJ2-3, with 7 bases lining up with TRBD2. This CDR3 is 16 amino acids long. From germline, CDR1 is MNHEY and CDR2 SVGAGI. J gave up 4 bases and V 6 bases, and 13 bases lay outside the gene matches. CDR3 DNA: TGTGCCAGCAGACCATGGGGGGGAGGCTATGCAGATACGCAGTATTTT. This gives the protein CASRPWGGGYADTQYF.

At least ten counts were recorded for this clonotype. This chain joins TRBV6-2 or TRBV6-3 and TRBJ2-1, with 12 bases that match TRBD2. Germline trimming cut 2 bases from V and 13 bases from J; bases unmatched to any gene: 15. Per the germline V gene, CDR1 is MNHEY and CDR2 is SVGEGT. There are 17 residues in the CDR3. The CDR3 reads CASSYPRLAGVIPQQFF. In nucleotides, the CDR3 is TGTGCCAGCAGTTACCCCCGACTAGCGGGAGTGATCCCGCAACAGTTCTTC.

This clonotype was counted many times. The chain is built from TRBV5-1 and TRBJ1-4; TRBD1 aligns across 7 bases. V gave up 4 bases and J gave up 2 bases; unmatched junction bases: 8. In germline, CDR1 is SGHRS, CDR2 YFSETQ. The CDR3 covers 16 residues. CDR3: CASSPGGGSTNEKLFF. The CDR3 DNA sequence: TGCGCCAGCAGCCCCGGAGGGGGCTCCACTAATGAAAAACTGTTTTTT.

J is TRBJ2-7 and V is TRBV7-6; D is undetermined. Germline CDR1 is SGHVS and CDR2 is FNYEAQ. V was shortened by 4 bases and J by 3 bases, with 10 bases between the two germline ends. The CDR3 is 13 residues long. As DNA, the CDR3 is TGTGCCAGCAGCTCACGACTGAGCTACGAGCAGTACTTC. It encodes CASSSRLSYEQYF.

The chain recombines TRBV14 with TRBJ2-7; tentatively, D is TRBD2 (5 bases). Germline V gene lookup returns CDR1 SGHDN and CDR2 FVKESK. There are 16 residues in the CDR3. V lost 0 bases, J lost 1 base, and 13 bases lay in between. For the CDR3, the DNA is TGTGCCAGCAGCCAAGATGGTTCTAGCTCGTCCTACGAGCAGTACTTC. It encodes CASSQDGSSSSYEQYF.

This clonotype was recorded a few times. The chain joins TRBV6-1 to TRBJ2-4, with no clear D. The V end lost 9 bases, the J end lost 0 bases, and 15 bases lay between the germline ends. The CDR3 runs to 15 residues. CDR1 is MNHNS and CDR2 is SASEGT in the germline V gene. The CDR3 nucleotides read TGTGCCAGTTTCTCTGGGGAACTAGCCAAAAACATTCAGTACTTC. Residues: CASFSGELAKNIQYF.

At least ten counts were recorded for this clonotype. The gene calls are TRBV9 and TRBJ2-1; TRBD2 matches at 9 bases. Trimming at V came to 3 bases and at J to 4 bases, leaving 5 bases not matched to a gene. Germline V gives CDR1 SGDLS, CDR2 YYNGEE. The CDR3 runs 15 residues. The CDR3 reads CASSASGNYYNEQFF. CDR3 sequence (DNA): TGTGCCAGCAGCGCTAGCGGGAACTATTACAATGAGCAGTTCTTC.

This clonotype was seen more than once but under ten times. CDR3 residues: CASSLEGQGASPLHF. The CDR3 DNA reads as TGTGCCAGCAGTTTGGAGGGACAGGGGGCCTCACCCCTCCACTTT. This chain uses TRBV27 with TRBJ1-6; 12 bases line up with TRBD1. Germline V gene lookup returns CDR1 MNHEY and CDR2 SMNVEV (reference sequence). The CDR3 totals 15 residues. After removal of 3 bases from V and 10 bases from J, the junction contained 4 bases not matched to a gene.

V gene TRBV29-1 combines with J gene TRBJ1-2, with TRBD1 matching 9 bases. The CDR3 spans 13 residues. J was trimmed by 3 bases and V by 7 bases; bases with no gene match: 6. Germline V CDR1 and CDR2: SQVTM, ANQGSEA. This CDR3 reads CSGSDRGYYGYTF. CDR3 nucleotides: TGCAGCGGGAGTGACAGGGGGTACTATGGCTACACCTTC.

This clonotype has ten or more counts. The rearrangement uses TRBV19 and TRBJ2-1; D might be TRBD1 or TRBD2, each matching 5 bases. The germline CDR1 and CDR2 sequences are LNHDA and SQIVND (reference sequence). Trimming removed 4 bases at V and 10 bases at J, with 17 bases between. The CDR3 covers 14 residues. The CDR3 bases are TGTGCCAGTAGTAGGGGACCGGGGCTACTCGAGCAGTTCTTC. Amino acids: CASSRGPGLLEQFF. The variable domain in full, with the rest retrieved from reference TRBV19 and TRBJ2-1, is DGGITQSPKYLFRKEGQNVTLSCEQNLNHDAMYWYRQDPGQGLRLIYYSQIVNDFQKGDIAEGYSVSREKKESFPLTVTSAQKNPTAFYLCASSRGPGLLEQFFGPGTRLTVL.

The chain joins TRBV6-6 to TRBJ2-3; 13 nucleotides align to TRBD2. J lost 2 bases, V lost 5 bases, and 4 bases had no gene match. Germline loops: CDR1 MNHNY, CDR2 SVGAGI (reference sequence). The CDR3 loop spans 16 amino acids. The DNA of the CDR3 is TGTGCCAGCAGTGGACTAGCGGGGGCTTACACAGATACGCAGTATTTT. It is translated as CASSGLAGAYTDTQYF.

This clonotype appeared once. The CDR3 protein is CASRHRDRGIDEQFF. CDR3 DNA: TGTGCCAGCAGACACCGGGACAGGGGGATCGATGAGCAGTTCTTC. The chain couples TRBV6-5 to TRBJ2-1; 11 bases are shared with TRBD1. This CDR3 is 15 amino acids long. The germline CDR1 and CDR2 sequences are MNHEY and SVGAGI. Germline trimming cut 6 bases from V and 8 bases from J; bases unmatched to any gene: 9.

The chain is built from TRBV25-1 and TRBJ1-1; possible D gene TRBD1, 5 bases. V was shortened by 6 bases and J by 3 bases, with 11 bases between the two germline ends. Looked up from germline, CDR1 is MGHDK and CDR2 is SYGVNS. CDR3 length equals 13 residues. CDR3 coding DNA: TGTGCCAGCAGGAATCAGGGCGACACTGAAGCTTTCTTT. This gives the protein CASRNQGDTEAFF.

This clonotype was recorded at least ten times. This chain joins TRBV2 and TRBJ1-2, with D tentatively TRBD1 (6 bases). There are 14 residues in the CDR3. V was trimmed by 4 bases and J by 2 bases, leaving 11 bases between them. Germline assignment: CDR1 SNHLY and CDR2 FYNNEI. DNA for the CDR3: TGTGCCAGCAGTGGTGGGGGGCGCAACTATGGCTACACCTTC. It encodes CASSGGGRNYGYTF.

The chain uses TRBV27 and TRBJ2-6; D call uncertain. This CDR3 has 18 amino acids. V lost 6 bases to trimming and J lost 0 bases, with 18 bases between them. The germline V gene encodes CDR1 MNHEY and CDR2 SMNVEV (reference sequence). The CDR3 bases are TGTGCCAGCAGGGAAAGTCGATGGCTTAGCTCTGGGGCCAACGTCCTGACTTTC. Translation: CASRESRWLSSGANVLTF.

The chain employs TRBV11-2 and TRBJ2-1; D uncertain. The germline gives CDR1 SGHAT, CDR2 FQNNGV. V lost 1 base and J lost 14, with 9 bases in between. The CDR3 loop spans 11 amino acids. In DNA, the CDR3 is TGTGCCAGCAGCTTAGGAACGGAAAAGTTCTTC. As protein: CASSLGTEKFF.